This TCR beta chain originates from a study of T-cell memory formation after mild COVID-19 (dated by TCRdb to the early 2020s). About the investigation overall: Most TCR sequence clusters were specific to one of the two donors. T-cell clones expanding and contracting after mild COVID-19 in a couple of donors were tracked by longitudinal TCRalpha and TCRbeta repertoire sequencing. Two young, previously healthy adult volunteers made up the cohort, one male and one female.

The germline V end is reduced by 5 bases and the J end by 3 bases; junction bases left unmatched: 7. CDR1 and CDR2 were assigned from the germline V gene (reference sequence) as SEHNR and FQNEAQ. Including cysteine and phenylalanine, the CDR3 has 16 amino acids. The only DNA kept is the CDR3, 48 bases in frame from the first base. This sample was sequenced with an Illumina NovaSeq 6000. cDNA libraries for TCRalpha and TCRbeta were prepared by 5'RACE using constant-segment primers, with sample barcodes and unique molecular identifiers added. RNA was extracted from every sample with Trizol reagent. Library amplification was performed in two PCR steps, and a second sample barcode and Illumina TruSeq adapters were introduced in the second step. Sequencing of the libraries was done on an Illumina NovaSeq, producing 2 x 150 bp paired-end reads. Processing in the source paper ran as follows. Demultiplexing of reads and collapsing into UMI-guided consensus sequences were performed with migec v1.2.7. With mixcr v2.1.11, UMI consensuses were aligned to TRA and TRB V and J templates and assembled into clonotypes. Clonotypes were classified as expanded or contracted when called significant by both edgeR and NoisET, with noise models trained on biological replicates. For edgeR calls, a false discovery rate-adjusted p below 0.01 and a log2 fold-change threshold of 1 were applied. As an exploratory analysis of dynamics, PCA with hierarchical clustering was applied to max-normalized trajectories of the 1000 most abundant clonotypes. The CD4 or CD8 phenotype of responding clones was assigned using the separately sequenced CD4+ and CD8+ repertoires. In TCRdb, the public reads were trimmed at Q25 with fastp and aligned with MiXCR, with productive beta chains retained. Duplicate CDR3 protein sequences are folded into a single record with the most common DNA and genes. The V and J calls shown here were made by TCRdb, not taken from the authors' results. The sample table contains fewer than 150,000 distinct CDR3 sequences; only one count was recorded for 13% to 15% of them. The biggest ten clones account for about 30% of the sample.

With respect to this clonotype: Which antigen it targets is not known. No per-base quality is available; no much larger clone lies one base away.

Findings and caveats that apply to the study as a whole: The study included only a couple of mild cases, and larger cohorts that include severe cases with pre-infection samples were judged to be necessary. Balanced CD4/CD8 phenotypes were observed for clones contracting from day 15 to 85, whereas a bias towards CD4+ was observed for a second wave of clones expanding from day 15 to 37. Contracting CD4+ clones turned up mainly in the CM and EM memory subsets, whereas EMRA was where CD8+ clones were enriched. Some responding clones were detected in pre-infection memory, which suggested that pre-existing cross-reactive memory T cells had joined the SARS-CoV-2 response. Whether the second-wave clones peaking on day 37 were SARS-CoV-2 specific was not confirmed.

Ficoll-Paque density gradient centrifugation was the method used to isolate PBMCs. The sample comprised PBMCs or a T cell subset sorted from them (not recorded which). The TCR comes from an adult woman who had mild COVID-19 (a few samples of this study predate the infection). The sample titles of this study are shuffled in the database, so cell type and time point are left out; the donor was told from shared clones. The chain joins TRBV7-9 to TRBJ2-3; a stretch of 11 junction bases matches TRBD1. The CDR3 region reads CASSPWTGGETDTQYF. The DNA sequence reads TGTGCCAGCAGCCCCTGGACAGGGGGCGAGACAGATACGCAGTATTTT.